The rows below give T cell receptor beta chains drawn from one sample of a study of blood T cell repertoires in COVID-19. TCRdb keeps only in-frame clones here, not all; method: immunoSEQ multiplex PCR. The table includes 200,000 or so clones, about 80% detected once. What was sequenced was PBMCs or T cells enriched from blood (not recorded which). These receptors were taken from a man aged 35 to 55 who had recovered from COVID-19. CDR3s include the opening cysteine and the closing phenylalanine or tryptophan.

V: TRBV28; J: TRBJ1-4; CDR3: CASSLYARQGGEKLFF
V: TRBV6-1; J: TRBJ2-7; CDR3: CASSERPPGTSPYEQYF
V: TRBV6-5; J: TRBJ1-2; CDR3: CASSSTGSGGYTF
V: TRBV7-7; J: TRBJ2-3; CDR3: CASSPQGVNTDTQYF
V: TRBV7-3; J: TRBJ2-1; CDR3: CASSLPGTGRIQNEQFF
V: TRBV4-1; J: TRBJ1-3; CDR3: CASSPLGQGRGNTIYF
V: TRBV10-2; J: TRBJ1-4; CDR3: CASSEGGYEKLFF
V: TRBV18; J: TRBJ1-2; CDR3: CASSPRGIGYGYTF
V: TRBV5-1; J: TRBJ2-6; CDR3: CASKQGAMAGANVLTF
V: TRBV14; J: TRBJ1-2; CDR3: CASSQEYGRGTYTF
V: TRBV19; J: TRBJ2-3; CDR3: CASRRTSGGAVGTDTQYF
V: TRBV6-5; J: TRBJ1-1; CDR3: CASSYSPRGGTEAFF
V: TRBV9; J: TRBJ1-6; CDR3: CASSVDRGHNSPLHF
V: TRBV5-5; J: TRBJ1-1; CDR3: CASSPNWGENTEAFF
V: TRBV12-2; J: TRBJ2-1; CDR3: CASRLARLAGAHKPYNEQFF
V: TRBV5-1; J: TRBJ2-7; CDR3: CASSSVTGEQAQYF
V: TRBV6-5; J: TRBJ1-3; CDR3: CASSSGTVGNTIYF
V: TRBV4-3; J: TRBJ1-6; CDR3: CASSQDREGNSPLHF
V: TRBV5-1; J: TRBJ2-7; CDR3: CASSLTGGEQYF
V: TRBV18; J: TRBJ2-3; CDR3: CASSLQVPSHTDTQYF
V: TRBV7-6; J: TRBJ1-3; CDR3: CASSSVRTGGHSGNTIYF
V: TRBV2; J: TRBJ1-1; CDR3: CASSSQGFGNTEAFF
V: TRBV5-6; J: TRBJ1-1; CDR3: CASSNTGERGHTEAFF
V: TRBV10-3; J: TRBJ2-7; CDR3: CAISLAGKRGEQYF
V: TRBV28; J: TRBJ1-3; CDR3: CASSLSGQNTIYF
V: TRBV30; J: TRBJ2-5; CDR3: CAWTRTSGGGTQYF
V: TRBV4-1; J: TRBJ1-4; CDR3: CASSQNTQARVLNEKLFF
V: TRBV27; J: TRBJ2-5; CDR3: CASSRLAGGQETQYF